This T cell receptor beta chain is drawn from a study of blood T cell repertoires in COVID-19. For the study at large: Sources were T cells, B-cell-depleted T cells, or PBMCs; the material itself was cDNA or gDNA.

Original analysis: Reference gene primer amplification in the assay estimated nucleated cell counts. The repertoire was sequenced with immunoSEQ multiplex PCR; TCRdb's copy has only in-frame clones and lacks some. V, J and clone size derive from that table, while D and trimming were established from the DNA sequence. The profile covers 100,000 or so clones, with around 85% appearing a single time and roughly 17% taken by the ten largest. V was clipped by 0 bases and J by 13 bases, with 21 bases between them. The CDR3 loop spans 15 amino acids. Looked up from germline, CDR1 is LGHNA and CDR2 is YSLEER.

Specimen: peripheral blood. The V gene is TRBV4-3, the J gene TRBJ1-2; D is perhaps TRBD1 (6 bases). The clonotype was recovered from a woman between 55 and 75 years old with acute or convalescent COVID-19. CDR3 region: CASSQEGGGSLMATF. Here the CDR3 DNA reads TGCGCCAGCAGCCAAGAGGGGGGGGGCAGCTTAATGGCCACCTTC.